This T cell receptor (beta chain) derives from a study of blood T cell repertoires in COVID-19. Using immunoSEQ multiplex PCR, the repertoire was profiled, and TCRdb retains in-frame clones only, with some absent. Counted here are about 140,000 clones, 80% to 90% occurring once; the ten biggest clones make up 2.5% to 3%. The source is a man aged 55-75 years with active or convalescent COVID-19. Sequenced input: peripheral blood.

In DNA form, the CDR3 reads TGTGCCAGCAGGGACAGGCTCCCTGATGGAGAGCAGTACTTC. It yields the protein CASRDRLPDGEQYF. J is TRBJ2-7 and V is TRBV2; the match to TRBD1 covers 7 bases. The CDR3 has 14 amino acids. CDR1 is SNHLY and CDR2 is FYNNEI in the germline V gene. Trimming removed 6 bases from V and 7 bases from J; junction bases left unmatched: 12.